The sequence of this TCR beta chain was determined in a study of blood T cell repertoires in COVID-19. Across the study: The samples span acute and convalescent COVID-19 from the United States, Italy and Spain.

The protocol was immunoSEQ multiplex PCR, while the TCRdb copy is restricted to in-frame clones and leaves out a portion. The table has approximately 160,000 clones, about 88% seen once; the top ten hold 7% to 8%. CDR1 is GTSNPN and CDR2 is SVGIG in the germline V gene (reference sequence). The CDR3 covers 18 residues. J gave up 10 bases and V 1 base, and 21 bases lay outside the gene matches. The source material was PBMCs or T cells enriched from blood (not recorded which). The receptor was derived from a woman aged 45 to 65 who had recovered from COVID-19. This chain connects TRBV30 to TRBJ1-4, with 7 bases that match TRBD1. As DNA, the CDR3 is TGTGCCTGGAGTGGAATGGTTACAGGGGAAACCTGGAGCACAAAACTGTTTTTT. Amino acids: CAWSGMVTGETWSTKLFF.